This TCR beta chain comes out of a study of cytomegalovirus exposure and HLA in healthy donors. Study-wide findings and caveats: In a later analysis, first-cohort TCR clusters were found to tend to co-occur in the approximately 110 validation repertoires. Listed as cytomegalovirus-associated were over 150 TCR beta chains.

Germline CDR1 reads SGHAT; CDR2 reads FQNNGV. The J segment lost 3 bases and the V segment lost 5 bases, leaving 10 bases of the junction unmatched. This CDR3 region has 15 residues. TCRdb's table, derived via immunoSEQ multiplex PCR, lists solely in-frame clones and lacks some. The sample records approximately 70,000 clones, about 94% being singletons. This clone was seen only once. The antigen is not known. The sample comprised PBMCs. The receptor was isolated from a woman younger than 35 in good health and CMV-seronegative. This chain joins TRBV11-2 and TRBJ2-7; 7 bases are a match to TRBD1. The CDR3 DNA is TGTGCCAGCAGCCGTCCCGAGACAGGGAACTACGAGCAGTACTTC. Protein: CASSRPETGNYEQYF.